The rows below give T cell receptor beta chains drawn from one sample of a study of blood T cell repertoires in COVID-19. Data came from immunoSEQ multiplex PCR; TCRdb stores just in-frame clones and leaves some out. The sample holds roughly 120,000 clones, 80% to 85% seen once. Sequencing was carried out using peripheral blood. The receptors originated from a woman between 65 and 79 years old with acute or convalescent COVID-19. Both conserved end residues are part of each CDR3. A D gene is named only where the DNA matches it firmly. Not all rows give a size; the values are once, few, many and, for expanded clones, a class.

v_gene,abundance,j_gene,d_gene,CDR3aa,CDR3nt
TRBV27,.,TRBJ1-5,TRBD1,CASKGQGGNQPQHF,TGTGCCAGCAAGGGACAGGGCGGCAATCAGCCCCAGCATTTT
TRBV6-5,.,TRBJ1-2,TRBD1,CASSVQGAQGYTF,TGTGCCAGCAGCGTCCAGGGGGCGCAGGGCTACACCTTC
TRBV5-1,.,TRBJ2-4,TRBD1,CASSRNGQGRAADIQYF,TGCGCCAGCAGCCGCAATGGACAGGGTAGAGCTGCGGACATTCAGTACTTC
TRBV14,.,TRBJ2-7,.,CASSHRGLSEQYF,TGTGCCAGCAGCCATCGCGGGCTCTCTGAGCAGTACTTC
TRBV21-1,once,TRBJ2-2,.,CASSPRWSGQGNTGELFF,TGTGCCAGCAGCCCGCGTTGGTCGGGACAGGGTAACACCGGGGAGCTGTTTTTT
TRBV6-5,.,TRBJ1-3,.,CASFRDTSSGNTIYF,TGTGCCAGCTTTCGAGACACGAGCTCTGGAAACACCATATATTTT
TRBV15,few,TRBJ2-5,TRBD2,CATSRTSAQETQYF,TGTGCCACCAGCAGGACTAGCGCGCAAGAGACCCAGTACTTC
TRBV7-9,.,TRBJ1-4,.,CASSLDSGAGVNEKLFF,TGTGCCAGCAGCTTGGACAGTGGGGCCGGGGTTAATGAAAAACTGTTTTTT
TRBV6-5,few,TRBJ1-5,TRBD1,CASKTGTGNQPQHF,TGTGCCAGCAAGACCGGGACAGGGAATCAGCCCCAGCATTTT
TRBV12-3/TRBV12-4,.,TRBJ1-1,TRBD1,CASSNGQGGHFF,TGTGCCAGCAGTAACGGACAGGGCGGCCATTTCTTT
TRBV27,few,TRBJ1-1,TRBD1,CASSPTGGTEAFF,TGTGCCAGCAGTCCGACAGGGGGCACTGAAGCTTTCTTT
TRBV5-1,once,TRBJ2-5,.,CASSLGGMETQYF,TGCGCCAGCAGCTTAGGGGGAATGGAGACCCAGTACTTC
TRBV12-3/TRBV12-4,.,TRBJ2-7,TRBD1,CASSLTGFYEQYF,TGTGCCAGCAGCCTGACAGGGTTCTACGAGCAGTACTTC
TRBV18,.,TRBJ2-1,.,CASSPVSGTPGTNEQFF,TGTGCCAGCTCACCAGTCTCCGGGACACCCGGAACCAATGAGCAGTTCTTC
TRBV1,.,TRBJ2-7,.,CTSSQESGDAGRGGEQYF,TGCACCAGCAGCCAAGAATCGGGTGACGCGGGACGGGGGGGCGAGCAGTACTTC
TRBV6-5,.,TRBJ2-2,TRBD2,CASSLAGGGELFF,TGTGCCAGCAGCTTAGCGGGAGGCGGGGAGCTGTTTTTT
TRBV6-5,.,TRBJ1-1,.,CASIWNTEAFF,TGTGCCAGCATCTGGAACACTGAAGCTTTCTTT
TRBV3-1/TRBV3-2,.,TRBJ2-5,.,CASSQDRLWETQYF,TGTGCCAGCAGCCAAGATCGGTTGTGGGAGACCCAGTACTTC
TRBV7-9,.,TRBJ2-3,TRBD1,CASSSTGQGSTDTQYF,TGTGCCAGCAGCTCAACTGGACAGGGGAGCACAGATACGCAGTATTTT
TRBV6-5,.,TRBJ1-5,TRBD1,CASSLDRGPVNQPQHF,TGTGCCAGCAGTTTGGACAGGGGGCCGGTCAATCAGCCCCAGCATTTT
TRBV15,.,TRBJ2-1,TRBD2,CATSRTLAGAAGEQFF,TGTGCCACCAGCAGAACCCTAGCGGGGGCCGCGGGTGAGCAGTTCTTC
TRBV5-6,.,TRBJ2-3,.,CASSLDIPPSQSDTQYF,TGTGCCAGCAGCTTGGACATTCCCCCTAGCCAATCAGATACGCAGTATTTT
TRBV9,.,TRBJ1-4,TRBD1,CASGQGTDGEKLFF,TGTGCCAGCGGCCAAGGGACAGATGGCGAAAAACTGTTTTTT
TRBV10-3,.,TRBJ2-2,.,CAISETSQHLTGELFF,TGTGCCATCAGTGAAACTAGCCAACATCTTACCGGGGAGCTGTTTTTT
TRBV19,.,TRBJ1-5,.,CASSIDRDQPQHF,TGTGCCAGTAGTATAGATCGGGATCAGCCCCAGCATTTT
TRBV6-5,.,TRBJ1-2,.,CASSPDRYYGYTF,TGTGCCAGCAGTCCCGACAGGTACTATGGCTACACCTTC
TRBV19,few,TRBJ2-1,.,CASSIRDPEQGSNEQFF,TGTGCCAGTAGTATCCGGGATCCCGAACAGGGAAGCAATGAGCAGTTCTTC
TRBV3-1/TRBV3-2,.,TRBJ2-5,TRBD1,CASSRNPGQGETQYF,TGTGCCAGCAGCCGCAACCCTGGACAGGGTGAGACCCAGTACTTC
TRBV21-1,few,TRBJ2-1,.,CASIPTGTAKDDEQFF,TGTGCCAGCATCCCAACCGGGACAGCAAAGGACGATGAGCAGTTCTTC
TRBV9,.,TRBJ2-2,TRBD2,CASSVRDGEGNTGELFF,TGTGCCAGCAGCGTAAGGGATGGGGAGGGGAACACCGGGGAGCTGTTTTTT
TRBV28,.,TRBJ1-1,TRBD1,CASSSPPGTGGEGTEAFF,TGTGCCAGCAGTTCCCCTCCCGGGACAGGGGGAGAGGGCACTGAAGCTTTCTTT
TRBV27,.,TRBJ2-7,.,CASSSRIPGFGSEIYEQYF,TGTGCCAGCAGCAGTCGAATACCGGGATTTGGGTCGGAGATTTACGAGCAGTACTTC
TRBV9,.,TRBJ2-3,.,CASSVDPGTITDTQYF,TGTGCCAGCAGCGTAGACCCGGGAACAATCACAGATACGCAGTATTTT
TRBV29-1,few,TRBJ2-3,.,CSVEDRQGTDTQYF,TGCAGCGTTGAAGATCGACAGGGCACAGATACGCAGTATTTT
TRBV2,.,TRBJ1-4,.,CASRGPGGQSNEKLFF,TGTGCCAGCAGGGGCCCAGGCGGACAGAGTAATGAAAAACTGTTTTTT
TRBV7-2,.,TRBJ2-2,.,CASSLAIGGGELFF,TGTGCCAGCAGCTTAGCGATAGGAGGCGGGGAGCTGTTTTTT
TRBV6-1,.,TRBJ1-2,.,CASSDPGMGGDYGYTF,TGTGCCAGCAGTGACCCGGGTATGGGGGGGGACTATGGCTACACCTTC
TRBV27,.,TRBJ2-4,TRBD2,CASSPFRGLAGINIQYF,TGTGCCAGCAGTCCCTTCAGGGGACTAGCGGGAATAAACATTCAGTACTTC
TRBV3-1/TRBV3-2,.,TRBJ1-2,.,CASSQGEGYGYTF,TGTGCCAGCAGCCAAGGGGAGGGGTATGGCTACACCTTC
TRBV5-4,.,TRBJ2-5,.,CASSFGGALGETQYF,TGTGCCAGCAGCTTCGGAGGGGCGTTAGGGGAGACCCAGTACTTC
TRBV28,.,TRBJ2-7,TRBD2,CASSSLAASSYEQYF,TGTGCCAGCAGTTCACTAGCGGCCAGCTCCTACGAGCAGTACTTC
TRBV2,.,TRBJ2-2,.,CASSGGRSPSGGELFF,TGTGCCAGCAGTGGCGGGCGTAGCCCCTCGGGCGGGGAGCTGTTTTTT
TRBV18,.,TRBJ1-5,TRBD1,CASSADRGYGQPQHF,TGTGCCAGCTCAGCGGACAGGGGGTACGGTCAGCCCCAGCATTTT
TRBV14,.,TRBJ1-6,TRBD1,CASSPHRGARSPLHF,TGTGCCAGCAGCCCACACAGGGGCGCACGTTCACCCCTCCACTTT